This T cell receptor beta chain was sequenced during a study of cytomegalovirus exposure and HLA in healthy donors. Study background: From HLA-typed donors, an early data release held tens of millions of unique TCRs. The study placed around 80% of its approximately 400 genotyped donors in the Caucasian-associated ancestry cluster. Study-wide results and caveats: A further, later analysis showed that HLA-associated TCR beta chains (compared with equally common others) were more clonally expanded. The investigators catalogued 150 or so TCR beta chains as cytomegalovirus-associated.

Worth noting for this clone: What it binds is unknown.

Use of 60 Vbeta and 13 Jbeta primers characterized the PCR. Produced via immunoSEQ multiplex PCR; TCRdb's table is partial and in-frame only. This sample's clone table lists 120,000 to 150,000 clones. This TCR came from a woman aged 50 to 65 in good health and CMV-seronegative. The specimen was PBMCs.

CDR3 coding DNA: TGTGCCAGCAGCCGTACAGGGATGGGGAACTATGGCTACACCTTC. Amino acids: CASSRTGMGNYGYTF. V is TRBV6-5 and J is TRBJ1-2; maybe TRBD1 (6 bases). The germline V gene has CDR1 MNHEY and CDR2 SVGAGI. The CDR3 is 15 amino acids. The V gene lost 6 bases and the J gene lost 2 bases, with 16 bases spanning the gap.